The clone carrying this T cell receptor beta chain was found once. Its antigen is as yet unknown. PCR employed 60 Vbeta and 13 Jbeta primers. Only in-frame clones appear in the TCRdb table, and some are missing; sequencing was by immunoSEQ multiplex PCR. The table has some 180,000 clones, 75% to 90% seen once. This entry is derived from a study of cytomegalovirus exposure and HLA in healthy donors. General study findings and limits: When the data were analyzed later, several of the most significant clusters appeared to be linked to common viral pathogens. A missense variant in DCLRE1C was later tied to TCR beta V- and J-gene trimming.

Germline CDR1 and CDR2: MNHEY and SMNVEV (reference sequence). V lost 6 bases to trimming and J lost 4 bases; unmatched junction nucleotides: 6. The CDR3 runs to 13 residues. Sequencing input: PBMCs. This receptor was taken from a boy aged 2 to 9 in good health and CMV-seronegative. This chain uses TRBV27 with TRBJ2-7; 7 nucleotides match TRBD2. CDR3 in DNA: TGTGCCAGCAGCCGGTCTAGCGGTTACGAGCAGTACTTC. Amino acid sequence: CASSRSSGYEQYF.